A selection of T cell receptor beta chains follows, all from one sample in a study of blood T cell repertoires in COVID-19. Produced via immunoSEQ multiplex PCR; TCRdb's table is partial and in-frame only. The repertoire consists of under 200,000 clones, with over 75% occurring once and the leading ten covering roughly 6.8%. The sample consisted of peripheral blood. The origin of the receptors is a man between 65 and 85 years old with active or convalescent COVID-19. Both conserved end residues are part of each CDR3. The order of the fields is clone size, J gene, V gene, D gene, CDR3 protein, CDR3 DNA. The D gene is left open where the match is weak. Clone size appears in some rows only: once, few, many, or a class for an expanded clone.

NA,TRBJ1-2,TRBV5-4,TRBD1,CASSRGTGRRFGNYGYTF,TGTGCCAGCAGCCGCGGGACAGGGAGGCGTTTTGGCAACTATGGCTACACCTTC
NA,TRBJ2-4,TRBV29-1,NA,CSVSWTPNIQYF,TGCAGCGTTTCTTGGACACCAAACATTCAGTACTTC
NA,TRBJ1-2,TRBV18,NA,CASSPPATGTYGYTF,TGTGCCAGCTCACCACCGGCAACAGGGACGTATGGCTACACCTTC
NA,TRBJ1-5,TRBV7-9,NA,CASSPRHPDQPQHF,TGTGCCAGCAGCCCCCGACACCCAGATCAGCCCCAGCATTTT
NA,TRBJ1-6,TRBV14,NA,CASSQESAGDNSPLHF,TGTGCCAGCAGCCAAGAGTCGGCGGGTGATAATTCACCCCTCCACTTT
NA,TRBJ2-5,TRBV7-7,TRBD1,CASSPTGHLQETQYF,TGTGCCAGCAGCCCGACAGGGCACCTACAAGAGACCCAGTACTTC
NA,TRBJ1-1,TRBV5-1,TRBD1,CASSRTGGDTEAFF,TGCGCCAGCAGCCGCACAGGGGGGGACACTGAAGCTTTCTTT
NA,TRBJ1-4,TRBV21-1,NA,CASSKAWTGLFF,TGTGCCAGCAGCAAAGCGTGGACAGGGCTGTTTTTT
once,TRBJ2-3,TRBV7-2,NA,CASSYSGLGADTQYF,TGTGCCAGCAGCTATTCGGGACTGGGTGCAGATACGCAGTATTTT
NA,TRBJ2-3,TRBV18,NA,CASSPPTRTDTQYF,TGTGCCAGCTCACCCCCTACTAGGACAGATACGCAGTATTTT
few,TRBJ1-3,TRBV6-6,NA,CASRSGSNSGNTIYF,TGTGCCAGCAGGTCAGGGTCCAACTCTGGAAACACCATATATTTT
NA,TRBJ2-7,TRBV7-9,NA,CASSTRTRTYEQYF,TGTGCCAGCAGCACGAGGACACGGACCTACGAGCAGTACTTC
NA,TRBJ1-2,TRBV4-1,NA,CASSQGRQSSYGYTF,TGCGCCAGCAGCCAAGGACGACAGAGCTCCTATGGCTACACCTTC
few,TRBJ2-7,TRBV12-5,TRBD2,CASGRGDSFYEQYF,TGTGCTAGTGGCCGGGGGGACTCCTTCTACGAGCAGTACTTC
NA,TRBJ2-1,TRBV21-1,NA,CASSKEGREGQNEQFF,TGTGCCAGCAGCAAAGAGGGGCGGGAGGGCCAAAATGAGCAGTTCTTC
NA,TRBJ2-2,TRBV7-2,NA,CASSLRAADNTGELFF,TGTGCCAGCAGCCTCAGGGCAGCCGATAACACCGGGGAGCTGTTTTTT
NA,TRBJ1-2,TRBV6-5,TRBD1,CASDDRVGSYGYTF,TGTGCCAGCGATGACAGGGTCGGGAGCTATGGCTACACCTTC
NA,TRBJ1-1,TRBV28,NA,CASRGVMNTEAFF,TGTGCCAGCAGAGGAGTAATGAACACTGAAGCTTTCTTT
NA,TRBJ2-5,TRBV5-1,NA,CASSPVGGTRTQYF,TGCGCCAGCAGCCCGGTTGGAGGGACGAGAACCCAGTACTTC
NA,TRBJ2-2,TRBV30,TRBD2,CAWDRTSETGELFF,TGTGCCTGGGACAGGACTAGCGAGACCGGGGAGCTGTTTTTT
NA,TRBJ2-7,TRBV21-1,NA,CASSKGGALTGASYEQYF,TGTGCCAGCAGCAAAGGTGGGGCCCTGACAGGGGCGTCCTACGAGCAGTACTTC
NA,TRBJ1-1,TRBV7-2,NA,CASSLSGVNTEAFF,TGTGCCAGCAGCTTATCGGGGGTGAACACTGAAGCTTTCTTT
NA,TRBJ2-6,TRBV5-1,TRBD1,CASSFFGQGSSGANVLTF,TGCGCCAGCAGCTTTTTCGGACAGGGCTCGTCTGGGGCCAACGTCCTGACTTTC
medium-sized,TRBJ1-1,TRBV5-1,NA,CASSQQVDTEAFF,TGCGCCAGCAGCCAGCAGGTGGATACTGAAGCTTTCTTT
NA,TRBJ2-2,TRBV27,TRBD1,CASSFSGTGGAGELFF,TGTGCCAGCAGTTTCTCCGGGACAGGGGGTGCCGGGGAGCTGTTTTTT
NA,TRBJ2-7,TRBV6-5,NA,CASSPSFDTSTRQYF,TGTGCCAGCAGCCCATCCTTCGACACTTCTACGAGGCAGTACTTC
once,TRBJ2-5,TRBV6-5,NA,CASSYDTSETQYF,TGTGCCAGCAGTTATGATACTAGCGAGACCCAGTACTTC
NA,TRBJ2-7,TRBV18,NA,CASSPRQGSGYEQYF,TGTGCCAGCTCACCAAGGCAGGGTAGCGGCTACGAGCAGTACTTC
once,TRBJ1-6,TRBV10-2,TRBD1,CASKTGAGNSPLHF,TGCGCCAGCAAAACAGGGGCCGGTAATTCACCCCTCCACTTT
NA,TRBJ2-2,TRBV3-1/TRBV3-2,NA,CASSFSGEPNTGELFF,TGTGCCAGCAGCTTTAGCGGAGAACCGAACACCGGGGAGCTGTTTTTT